This TCR beta chain originates from a study of blood T cell repertoires in COVID-19. Under the authors' procedure: Using reference gene primer amplification, nucleated cell counts were estimated. The method was immunoSEQ multiplex PCR; TCRdb's version includes in-frame clones alone and lacks a portion of them. V and J calls and clone size are as listed in that table; D and trimming were resolved from the DNA. The sample records 110,000 to 150,000 clones, roughly 75% being singletons. V dropped 7 bases and J dropped 5 bases, with 20 bases sitting between them. This CDR3 comprises 15 residues. Germline CDR1 is MDHEN and CDR2 is SYDVKM.

The sequenced sample was PBMCs or T cells enriched from blood (not recorded which). V gene TRBV28 combines with J gene TRBJ1-2, with TRBD1 as a possible D gene (5 bases). The sequence was obtained from a woman aged 50 to 60 who had recovered from COVID-19. Written as DNA, the CDR3 is TGTGCCAGCACCCGAAGGGGATATAGTTGGTATGGCTACACCTTC. It encodes CASTRRGYSWYGYTF.